This record looks at one T cell receptor (beta chain) sequence and its context. Its antigen is as yet unknown. These data originate in a study of T cell responses to AZD1222 COVID-19 vaccine. The study's findings and limits: Vaccine-related CD4 TCRs covered spike, predominating at 160-218 and 743-854. There were mostly white British donors and more females than males, and clonal diversity was possibly underestimated.

Libraries were prepared by immunoSEQ multiplex PCR; TCRdb keeps only in-frame clonotypes and omits some of them. The sample yields fewer than 150,000 clones, 85% to 90% seen once. This clonotype was sampled from an adult in good health. The sequencing used peripheral blood, collected on day 0 of AZD1222 vaccination.

The CDR3 region has the DNA TGTGCCAGCAGCAATCCCGGGACAGGAGACCCCGAGCAGTACTTC. Its protein is CASSNPGTGDPEQYF. The J gene is TRBJ2-7, the V gene TRBV5-4, with 8 bases matching TRBD1. Germline V gene lookup returns CDR1 SGHNT and CDR2 YYREEE (reference sequence). J lost 6 bases, V lost 4 bases, and 12 bases had no gene match. The CDR3 is 15 residues long.